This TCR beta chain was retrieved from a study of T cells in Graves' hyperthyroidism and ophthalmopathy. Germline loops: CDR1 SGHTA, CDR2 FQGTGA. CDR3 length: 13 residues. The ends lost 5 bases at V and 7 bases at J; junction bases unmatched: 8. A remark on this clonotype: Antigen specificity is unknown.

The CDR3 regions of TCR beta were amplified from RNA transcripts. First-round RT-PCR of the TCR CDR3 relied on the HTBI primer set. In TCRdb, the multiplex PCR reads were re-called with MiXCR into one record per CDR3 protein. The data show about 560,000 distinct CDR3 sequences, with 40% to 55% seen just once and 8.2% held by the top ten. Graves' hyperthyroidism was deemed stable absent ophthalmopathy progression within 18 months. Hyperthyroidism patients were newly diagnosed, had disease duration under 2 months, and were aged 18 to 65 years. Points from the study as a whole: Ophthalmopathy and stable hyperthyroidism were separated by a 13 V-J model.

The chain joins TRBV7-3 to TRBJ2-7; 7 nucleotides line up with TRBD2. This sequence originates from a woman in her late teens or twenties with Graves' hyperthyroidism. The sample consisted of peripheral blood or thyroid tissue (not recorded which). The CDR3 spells CASSPATGREQYF. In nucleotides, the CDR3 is TGTGCCAGCAGCCCCGCTACCGGGAGGGAGCAGTACTTC.